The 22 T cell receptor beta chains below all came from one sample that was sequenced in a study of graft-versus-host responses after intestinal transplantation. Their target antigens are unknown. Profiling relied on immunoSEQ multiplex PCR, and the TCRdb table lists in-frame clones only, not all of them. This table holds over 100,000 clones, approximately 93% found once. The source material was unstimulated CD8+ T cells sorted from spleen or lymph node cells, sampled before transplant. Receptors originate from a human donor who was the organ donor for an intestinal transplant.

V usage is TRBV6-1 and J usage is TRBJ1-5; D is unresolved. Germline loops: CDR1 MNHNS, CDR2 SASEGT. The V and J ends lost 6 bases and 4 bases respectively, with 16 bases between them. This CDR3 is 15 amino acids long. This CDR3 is CASRSGRLRNQPQHF. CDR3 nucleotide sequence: TGTGCCAGCAGGTCCGGGAGGCTCCGTAATCAGCCCCAGCATTTT.

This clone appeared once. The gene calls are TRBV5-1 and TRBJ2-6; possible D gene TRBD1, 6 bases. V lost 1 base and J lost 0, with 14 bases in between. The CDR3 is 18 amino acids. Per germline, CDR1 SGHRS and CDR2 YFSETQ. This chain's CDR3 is CASSLWGPKDSGANVLTF. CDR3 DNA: TGCGCCAGCAGCTTGTGGGGGCCCAAGGACTCTGGGGCCAACGTCCTGACTTTC.

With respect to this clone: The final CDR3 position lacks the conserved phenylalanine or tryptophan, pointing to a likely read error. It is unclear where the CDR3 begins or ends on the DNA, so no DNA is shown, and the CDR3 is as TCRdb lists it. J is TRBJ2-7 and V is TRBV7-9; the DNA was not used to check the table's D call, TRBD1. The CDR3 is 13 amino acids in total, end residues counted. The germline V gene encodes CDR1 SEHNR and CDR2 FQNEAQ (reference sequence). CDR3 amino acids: CASSLGDGTGESL.

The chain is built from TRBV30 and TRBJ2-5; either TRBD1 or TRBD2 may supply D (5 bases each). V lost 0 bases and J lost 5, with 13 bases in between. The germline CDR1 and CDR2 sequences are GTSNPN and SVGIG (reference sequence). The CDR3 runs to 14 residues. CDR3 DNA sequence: TGTGCCTGGAGTGTCGGGGCAGGGCGGGAGACCCAGTACTTC. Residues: CAWSVGAGRETQYF.

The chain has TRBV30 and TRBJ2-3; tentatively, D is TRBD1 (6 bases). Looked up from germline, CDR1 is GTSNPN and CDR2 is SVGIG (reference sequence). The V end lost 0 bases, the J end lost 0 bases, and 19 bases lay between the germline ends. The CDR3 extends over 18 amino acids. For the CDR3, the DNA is TGTGCCTGGAGTGTACCTGGTCGGACAGATTCTAGCACAGATACGCAGTATTTT. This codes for CAWSVPGRTDSSTDTQYF.

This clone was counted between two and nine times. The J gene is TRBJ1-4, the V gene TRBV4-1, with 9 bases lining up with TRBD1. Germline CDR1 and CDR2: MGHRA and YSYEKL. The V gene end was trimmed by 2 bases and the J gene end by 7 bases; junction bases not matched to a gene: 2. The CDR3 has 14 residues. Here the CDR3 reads CASSQTGGGEKLFF. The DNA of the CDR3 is TGCGCCAGCAGCCAAACAGGGGGCGGTGAAAAACTGTTTTTT.

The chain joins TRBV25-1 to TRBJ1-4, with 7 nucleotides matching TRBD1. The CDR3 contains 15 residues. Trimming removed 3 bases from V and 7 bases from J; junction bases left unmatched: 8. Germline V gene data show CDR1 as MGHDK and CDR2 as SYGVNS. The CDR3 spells CASSDHRGRGEKLFF. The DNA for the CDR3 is TGTGCCAGCAGTGACCACAGGGGCCGTGGTGAAAAACTGTTTTTT.

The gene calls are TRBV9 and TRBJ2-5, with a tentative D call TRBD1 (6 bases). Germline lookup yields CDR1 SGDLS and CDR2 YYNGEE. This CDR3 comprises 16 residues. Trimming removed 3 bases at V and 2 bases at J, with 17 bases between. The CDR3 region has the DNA TGTGCCAGCAGCGCCCCCCCGAATGGACAGCAAGAGACCCAGTACTTC. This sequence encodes CASSAPPNGQQETQYF.

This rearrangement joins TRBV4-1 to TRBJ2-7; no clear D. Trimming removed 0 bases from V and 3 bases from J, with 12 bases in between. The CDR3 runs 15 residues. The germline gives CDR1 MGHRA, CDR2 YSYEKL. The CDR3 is CASSQDPLMDYEQYF. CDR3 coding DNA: TGCGCCAGCAGCCAAGATCCCCTTATGGACTACGAGCAGTACTTC.

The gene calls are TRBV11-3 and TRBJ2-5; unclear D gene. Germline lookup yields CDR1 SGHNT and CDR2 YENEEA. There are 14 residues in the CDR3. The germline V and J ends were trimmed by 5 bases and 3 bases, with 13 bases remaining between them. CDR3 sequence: CASSLHSTKETQYF. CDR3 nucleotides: TGTGCCAGCAGCCTCCACAGCACGAAAGAGACCCAGTACTTC.

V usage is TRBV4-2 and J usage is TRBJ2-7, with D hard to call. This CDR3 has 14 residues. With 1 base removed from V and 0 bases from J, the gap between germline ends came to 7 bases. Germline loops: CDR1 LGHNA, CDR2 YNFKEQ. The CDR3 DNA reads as TGTGCCAGCAGCCAAGGAAGGAGCTCCTACGAGCAGTACTTC. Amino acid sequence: CASSQGRSSYEQYF.

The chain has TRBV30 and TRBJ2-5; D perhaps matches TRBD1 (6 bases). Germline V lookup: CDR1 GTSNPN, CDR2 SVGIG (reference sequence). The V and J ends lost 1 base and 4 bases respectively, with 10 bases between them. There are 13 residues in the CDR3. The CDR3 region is CAWSGGLGETQYF. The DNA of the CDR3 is TGTGCCTGGAGTGGGGGGCTCGGAGAGACCCAGTACTTC.

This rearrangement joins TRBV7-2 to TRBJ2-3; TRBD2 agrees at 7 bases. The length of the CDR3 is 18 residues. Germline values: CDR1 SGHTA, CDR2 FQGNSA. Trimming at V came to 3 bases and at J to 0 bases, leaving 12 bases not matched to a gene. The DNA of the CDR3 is TGTGCCAGCAGCTTTTGGGGGAGGGCAATACCTAGCACAGATACGCAGTATTTT. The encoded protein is CASSFWGRAIPSTDTQYF.

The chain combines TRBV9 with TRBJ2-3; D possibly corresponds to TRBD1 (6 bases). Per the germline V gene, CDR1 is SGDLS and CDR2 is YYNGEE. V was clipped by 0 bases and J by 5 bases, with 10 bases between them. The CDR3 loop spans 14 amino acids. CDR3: CASSVAETGDTQYF. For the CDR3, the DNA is TGTGCCAGCAGCGTAGCCGAGACAGGAGATACGCAGTATTTT.

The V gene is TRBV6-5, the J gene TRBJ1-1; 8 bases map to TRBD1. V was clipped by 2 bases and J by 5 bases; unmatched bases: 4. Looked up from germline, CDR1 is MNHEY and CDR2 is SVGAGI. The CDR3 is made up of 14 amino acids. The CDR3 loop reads CASSYGQGNTEAFF. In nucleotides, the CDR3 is TGTGCCAGCAGTTACGGACAGGGAAATACTGAAGCTTTCTTT.

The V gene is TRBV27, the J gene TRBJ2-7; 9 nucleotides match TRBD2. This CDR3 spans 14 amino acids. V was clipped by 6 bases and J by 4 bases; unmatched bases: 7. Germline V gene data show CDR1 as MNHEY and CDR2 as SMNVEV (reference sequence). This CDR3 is CASSLAGVRYEQYF. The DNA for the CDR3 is TGTGCCAGCAGCTTAGCGGGAGTTAGGTACGAGCAGTACTTC.

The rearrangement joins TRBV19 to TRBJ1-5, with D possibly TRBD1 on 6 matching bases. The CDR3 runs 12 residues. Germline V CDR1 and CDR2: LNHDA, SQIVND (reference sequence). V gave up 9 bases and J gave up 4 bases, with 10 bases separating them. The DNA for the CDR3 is TGTGCCAGCAGGACAGATAATCAGCCCCAGCATTTT. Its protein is CASRTDNQPQHF.

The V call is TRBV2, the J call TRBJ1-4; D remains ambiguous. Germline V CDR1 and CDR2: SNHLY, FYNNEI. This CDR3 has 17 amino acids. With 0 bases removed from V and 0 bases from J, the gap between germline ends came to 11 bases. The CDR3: CASSEAHGIATNEKLFF. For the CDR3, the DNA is TGTGCCAGCAGTGAAGCGCATGGGATCGCAACTAATGAAAAACTGTTTTTT.

CDR3 amino acids: CASSYGQGGSYGYTF. Here the CDR3 DNA reads TGCGCCAGCAGCTATGGACAGGGAGGTAGCTATGGCTACACCTTC. This chain uses TRBV4-1 with TRBJ1-2; 8 bases agree with TRBD1. V shed 5 bases and J 4 bases; nucleotides not matched to a gene: 9. CDR1 is MGHRA, CDR2 YSYEKL, per germline. CDR3 length: 15 amino acids.

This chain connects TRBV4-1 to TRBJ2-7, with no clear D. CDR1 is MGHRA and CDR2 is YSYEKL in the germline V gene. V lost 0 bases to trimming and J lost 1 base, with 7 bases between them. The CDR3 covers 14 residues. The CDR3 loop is CASSQDRQSYEQYF. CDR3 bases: TGCGCCAGCAGCCAAGATAGGCAGTCCTACGAGCAGTACTTC.

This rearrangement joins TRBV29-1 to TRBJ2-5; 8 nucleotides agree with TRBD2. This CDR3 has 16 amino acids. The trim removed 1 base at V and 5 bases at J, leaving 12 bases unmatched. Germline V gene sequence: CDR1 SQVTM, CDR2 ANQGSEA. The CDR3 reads CSVEGSPSGFKETQYF. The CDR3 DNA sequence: TGCAGCGTTGAAGGCTCTCCTAGCGGGTTTAAGGAGACCCAGTACTTC.

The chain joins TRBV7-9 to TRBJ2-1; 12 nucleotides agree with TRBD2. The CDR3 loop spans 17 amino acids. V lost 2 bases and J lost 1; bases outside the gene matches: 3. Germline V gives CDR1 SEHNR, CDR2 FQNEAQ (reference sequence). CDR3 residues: CASSLKGLAGSYNEQFF. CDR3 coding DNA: TGTGCCAGCAGCTTAAAAGGACTAGCGGGATCCTACAATGAGCAGTTCTTC. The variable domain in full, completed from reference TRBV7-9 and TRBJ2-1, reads DTGVSQNPRHKITKRGQNVTFRCDPISEHNRLYWYRQTLGQGPEFLTYFQNEAQLEKSRLLSDRFSAERPKGSFSTLEIQRTEQGDSAMYLCASSLKGLAGSYNEQFFGPGTRLTVL.